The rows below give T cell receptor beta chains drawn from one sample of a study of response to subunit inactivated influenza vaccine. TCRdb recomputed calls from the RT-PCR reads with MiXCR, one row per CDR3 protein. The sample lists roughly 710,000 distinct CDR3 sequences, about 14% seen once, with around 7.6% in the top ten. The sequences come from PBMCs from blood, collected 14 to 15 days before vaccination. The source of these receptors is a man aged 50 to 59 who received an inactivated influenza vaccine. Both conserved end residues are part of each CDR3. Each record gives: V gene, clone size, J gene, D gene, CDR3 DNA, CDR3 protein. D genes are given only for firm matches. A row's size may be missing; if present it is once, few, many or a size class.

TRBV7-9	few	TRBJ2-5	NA	TGTGCCAGCAGCTTAGATGGGGGGATAAAGACCCAGTACTTC	CASSLDGGIKTQYF
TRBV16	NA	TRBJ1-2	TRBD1	TGTGCCAGCAGCCGGGGACAGGGAGCCTATGGCTACACCTTC	CASSRGQGAYGYTF
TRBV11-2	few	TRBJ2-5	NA	TGTTCCAGCAGCCGTACTATGGAGACCCAGTACTTC	CSSSRTMETQYF
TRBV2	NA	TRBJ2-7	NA	TGTGCCAGCATAGAATGGCAGGGTGGCTACGAGCAGTACTTC	CASIEWQGGYEQYF
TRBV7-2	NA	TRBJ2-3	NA	TGTGCCAGCAGCTTAGCTTCCACCCGTGGGCAGTATTTT	CASSLASTRGQYF
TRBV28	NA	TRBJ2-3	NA	TGTGCCAGCAGTTTGGTTTCTGGTGGGCGCACAGATACGCAGTATTTT	CASSLVSGGRTDTQYF
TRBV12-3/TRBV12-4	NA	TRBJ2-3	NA	TGTGCCAGCAGTTTTTTCGCGGGTAACACAGATACGCAGTATTTT	CASSFFAGNTDTQYF
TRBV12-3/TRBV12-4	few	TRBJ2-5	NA	TGTGCCAGCAGTTTGGTAGGGCGGGCCCAGTACTTC	CASSLVGRAQYF
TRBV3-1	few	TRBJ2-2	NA	TGTGCCAGCAGCCAAGGGGGTACGGGTCGACAATGGGCCGGGGAGCTGTTTTTT	CASSQGGTGRQWAGELFF
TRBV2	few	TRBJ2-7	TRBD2	TGTGCCAGCAGGGACTTGAGTAGCGGGAGAAGTTCGGTCTCCTACGAGCAGTACTTC	CASRDLSSGRSSVSYEQYF
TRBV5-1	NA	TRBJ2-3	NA	TGCGCCAGCAGCCTGGGGATGATCACCACAGATACGCAGTATTTT	CASSLGMITTDTQYF
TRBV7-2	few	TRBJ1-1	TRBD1	TGTGCCAGCAGCTCAAGGACAGGAGCGAACATAGAAGCTTTCTTT	CASSSRTGANIEAFF
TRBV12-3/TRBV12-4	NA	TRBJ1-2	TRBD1	TGTGCCAGCAGAATACAGGGGAACTATGGCTACACCTTC	CASRIQGNYGYTF
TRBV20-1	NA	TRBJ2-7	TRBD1	TGCAGTGCTAGAGATCACAGGGGCCCATCCTACGAGCAGTACTTC	CSARDHRGPSYEQYF
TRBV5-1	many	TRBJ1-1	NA	TGCGCCAGCAGCTTGGCAGGGGCCACTGAAGCTTTCTTT	CASSLAGATEAFF
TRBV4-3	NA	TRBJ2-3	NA	TGCGCCAGCAGCCAAGAGATAATAGATACGCAGTATTTT	CASSQEIIDTQYF
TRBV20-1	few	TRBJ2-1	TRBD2	TGCAGTGCTAGAGATGCGGCTAGCGGGGGGAATGAGCAGTTCTTC	CSARDAASGGNEQFF
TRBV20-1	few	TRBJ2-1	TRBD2	TGCAGTGCTAGCCGCCCGGGGGGGTCCTACAATGAGCAGTTCTTC	CSASRPGGSYNEQFF
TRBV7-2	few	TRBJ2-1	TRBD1	TGTGCCAGCAGCTCTACAGGGGGCGGATACAATGAGCAGTTCTTC	CASSSTGGGYNEQFF
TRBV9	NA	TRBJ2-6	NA	TGTGCCAGCACCGGGCGGAACTCTGGGGCCAACGTCCTGACTTTC	CASTGRNSGANVLTF
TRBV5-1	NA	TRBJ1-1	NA	TGCGCCAGCAGCGACAGGCCGGACGGGGGCGGCGGAGCTTTCTTT	CASSDRPDGGGGAFF
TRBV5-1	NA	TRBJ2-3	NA	TGCGCCAGCAGCCCACGACACCGGGACAAGAATACGCAGTATTTT	CASSPRHRDKNTQYF
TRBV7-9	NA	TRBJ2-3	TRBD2	TGTGCCAGCAGCCCTGGACTAGGGTCGGATACGCAGTATTTT	CASSPGLGSDTQYF
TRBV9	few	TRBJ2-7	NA	TGTGCCAGCAGCGTAGGACTGGAGCCGACCTACGAGCAGTACTTC	CASSVGLEPTYEQYF
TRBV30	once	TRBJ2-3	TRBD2	TGTGCCTGGAGTGCGGGGGGGAACACAGATACGCAGTATTTT	CAWSAGGNTDTQYF
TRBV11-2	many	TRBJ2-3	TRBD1	TGTGCCAGCAGCTTCGACAGGGGGCTGCATACGCAGTATTTT	CASSFDRGLHTQYF
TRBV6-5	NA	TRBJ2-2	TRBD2	TGTGCCAGCAGTTACTCTTCGGCTAGCGGAACCGGGGAGCTGTTTTTT	CASSYSSASGTGELFF
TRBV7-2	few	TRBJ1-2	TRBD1	TGTGCCAGCAGCCGGACAGGGGATAGAGATGGCTACACCTTC	CASSRTGDRDGYTF
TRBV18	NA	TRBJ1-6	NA	TGTGCCAGCTCACCGACCAGCTCCTATAATTCACCCCTCCACTTT	CASSPTSSYNSPLHF
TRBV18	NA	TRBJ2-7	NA	TGTGCCAGCTCACCAGGGGGACAATACGAGCAGTACTTC	CASSPGGQYEQYF
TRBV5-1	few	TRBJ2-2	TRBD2	TGCGCCAGCAGCTCAACACTAGCGGGAGAGACCGGGGAGCTGTTTTTT	CASSSTLAGETGELFF
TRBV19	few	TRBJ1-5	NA	TGTGCCAGTAGATCAATCGGAGTGAGGGGCAATCAGCCCCAGCATTTT	CASRSIGVRGNQPQHF
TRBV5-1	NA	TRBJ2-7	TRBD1	TGCGCCAGCAGCCAAGAAACAGGGGGACAGTACTTC	CASSQETGGQYF
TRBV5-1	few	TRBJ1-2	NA	TGCGCCAGCAGCTTGGATCGCCCCACAGTCTATGGCTACACCTTC	CASSLDRPTVYGYTF
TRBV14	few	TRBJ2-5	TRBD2	TGTGCCAGCAGCCTACAGCGGGGGGGCTCACAGACCCAGTACTTC	CASSLQRGGSQTQYF
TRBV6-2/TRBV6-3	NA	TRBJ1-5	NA	TGTGCCAGCAGTACGAGATCCAATCAGCCCCAGCATTTT	CASSTRSNQPQHF